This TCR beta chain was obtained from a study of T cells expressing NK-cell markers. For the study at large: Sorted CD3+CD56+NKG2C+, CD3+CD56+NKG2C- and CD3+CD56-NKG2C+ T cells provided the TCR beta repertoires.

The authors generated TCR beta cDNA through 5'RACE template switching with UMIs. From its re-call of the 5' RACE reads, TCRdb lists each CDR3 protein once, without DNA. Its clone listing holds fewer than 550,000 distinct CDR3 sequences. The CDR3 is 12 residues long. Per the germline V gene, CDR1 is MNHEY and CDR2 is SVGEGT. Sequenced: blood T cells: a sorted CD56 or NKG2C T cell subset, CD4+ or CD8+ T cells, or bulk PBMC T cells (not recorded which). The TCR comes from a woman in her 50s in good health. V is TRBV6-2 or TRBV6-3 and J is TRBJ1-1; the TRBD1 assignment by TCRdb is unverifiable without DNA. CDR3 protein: CASTGGHTEAFF.